This T cell receptor beta chain was retrieved from a study of blood T cells in healthy people across ages. Combining a sample-barcoded 5' primer with a J-beta primer mix, a second PCR ran for roughly 7 to 12 cycles. A single record per CDR3 protein comes from TCRdb applying MiXCR to the 5' RACE reads. The top ten hold 13% of the sample, which has around 990,000 distinct CDR3 sequences, more than 30% seen once. Broader study findings: With age, beta diversity per million T cells declined roughly linearly, significantly by 40.

This clonotype was found a few times. Its cognate antigen is unknown. A minimum of 7 million PBMCs was isolated per sample. This sequence was found in a man aged 18 to 30 in good health. Sequenced input: blood.

The chain's CDR3 is CSARDAEPQETQYF. The CDR3 DNA sequence: TGCAGTGCTAGAGATGCGGAGCCCCAAGAGACCCAGTACTTC. The V gene is TRBV20-1, the J gene TRBJ2-5; unclear D gene. CDR3 length equals 14 residues. CDR1 is DFQATT, CDR2 SNEGSKA, per germline (reference sequence). V dropped 0 bases and J dropped 1 base, with 9 bases sitting between them.